This T cell receptor beta chain was identified during a study of regulatory T cells in long-lasting Graves disease. Germline loops: CDR1 SGHRS, CDR2 YFSETQ. The CDR3 totals 15 residues. Trimming took off 1 base at V and 0 bases at J, with 5 bases between the two ends. Time point given: newly diagnosed GD, antithyroid drugs for less than 3 months. PBMC-extracted RNA yielded the TCR library. Arm-PCR with iRepertoire HTBI primers amplified the CDR3 regions for these TCR beta libraries. Using its own MiXCR run on the multiplex PCR reads, TCRdb lists one record per CDR3 protein. This table has hundreds of thousands of distinct CDR3 sequences, 16% appearing once. This clonotype was recorded a few times. This sample also belongs to another study, concerning T cells in Graves' hyperthyroidism and ophthalmopathy. As that study records: Hyperthyroidism in the patients, aged 18 to 65, was newly diagnosed and under 2 months in duration. The HTBI primer set drove a first-round RT-PCR of the TCR CDR3.

The chain joins TRBV5-1 to TRBJ2-6; D is undetermined. Material: peripheral blood mononuclear cells (PBMCs), obtained at new diagnosis, from a patient treated with antithyroid drugs. This receptor was obtained from a man aged 35-49 years with Graves disease. CDR3 residues: CASSLFSSGANVLTF. The CDR3, as DNA: TGCGCCAGCAGCTTGTTCAGCTCTGGGGCCAACGTCCTGACTTTC.